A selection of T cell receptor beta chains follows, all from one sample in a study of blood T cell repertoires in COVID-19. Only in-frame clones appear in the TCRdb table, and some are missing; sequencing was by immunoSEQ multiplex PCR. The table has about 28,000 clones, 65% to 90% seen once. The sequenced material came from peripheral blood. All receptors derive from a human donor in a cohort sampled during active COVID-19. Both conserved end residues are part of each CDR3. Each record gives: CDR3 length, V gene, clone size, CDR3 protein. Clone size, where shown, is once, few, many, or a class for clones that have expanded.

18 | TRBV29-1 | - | CSVDGGGQGLYSNQPQHF
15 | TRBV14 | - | CASSQRMTSSYEQYF
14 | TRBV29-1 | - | CSVGGQPTGNTIYF
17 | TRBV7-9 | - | CASSPKGGGRMNTEAFF
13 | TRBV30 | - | CAWRTGGSYEQYF
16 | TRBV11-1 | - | CASSLTTSGASYEQYF
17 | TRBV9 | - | CASSPSKIAGGTDTQYF
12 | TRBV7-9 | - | CASSPQSYEQYF
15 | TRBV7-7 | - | CASSFLWGQPDTQYF
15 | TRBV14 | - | CASSQTGSYNSPLHF
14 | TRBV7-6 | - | CASSLGGWAGELFF
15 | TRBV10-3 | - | CAISEAGGQRNIQYF
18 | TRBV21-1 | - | CASSKKTRDRGLTGELFF
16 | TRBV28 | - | CATPRPGTGGSEGYTF
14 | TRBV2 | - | CASRAFEGNTEAFF
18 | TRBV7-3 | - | CASSSAGTSVTDTGELFF
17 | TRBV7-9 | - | CASSLGLAGISTDTQYF
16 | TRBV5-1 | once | CASSLGGLLKAGELFF
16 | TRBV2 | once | CASSERTSGSGETQYF
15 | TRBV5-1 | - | CASSPEGRGRETQYF
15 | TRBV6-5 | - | CASSRLAGGKDTQYF
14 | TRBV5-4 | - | CASSLSGEMRGYTF
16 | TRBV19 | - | CASSPGYRGRVYGYTF
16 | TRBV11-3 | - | CASSLGRGRMSYGYTF
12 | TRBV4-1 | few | CASSQDRVPLHF
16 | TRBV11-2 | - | CASSLEDRGADQPQHF
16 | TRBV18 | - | CASSPGLAGATNEQFF
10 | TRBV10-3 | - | CAIGDQPQHF
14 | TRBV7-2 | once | CASSLDRVNTEAFF
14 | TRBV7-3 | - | CASSFLGGGHEQFF
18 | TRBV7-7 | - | CASSSQLAGFSGANVLTF
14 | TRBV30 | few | CAWRGDSSLWGYTF
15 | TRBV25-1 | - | CASSAADRGRREEYF